The clone carrying this T cell receptor beta chain was observed a handful of times. The data originate from a study of blood T cell repertoires in COVID-19. Using immunoSEQ multiplex PCR, the repertoire was profiled, and TCRdb retains in-frame clones only, with some absent. The table lists about 140,000 clones, almost 90% of them singletons. Sequencing was carried out using peripheral blood. This receptor was obtained from an older woman with acute or convalescent COVID-19.

CDR3 amino acids: CASSAGYQDYGYTF. The DNA of the CDR3 is TGTGCCAGTTCCGCAGGCTACCAAGACTATGGCTACACCTTC. This chain uses TRBV6-5 with TRBJ1-2; D remains ambiguous. This CDR3 has 14 amino acids. Germline values: CDR1 MNHEY, CDR2 SVGAGI. The V end lost 9 bases, the J end lost 3 bases, and 17 bases lay between the germline ends.